These 15 T cell receptor beta chains came from one sample sequenced in a study of blood T cell repertoires in COVID-19. The data were produced by immunoSEQ multiplex PCR, yet TCRdb's version contains in-frame clones alone and is incomplete. In the table there are over 250,000 clones, roughly 90% of which are singletons. The sample taken for sequencing was PBMCs or T cells enriched from blood (not recorded which). Receptors were obtained from a man in his 60s who had recovered from COVID-19.

The V and J genes are TRBV19 and TRBJ1-1; no definite D call. The CDR3 has 15 amino acids. V lost 4 bases and J lost 0, with 12 bases in between. Per the germline V gene, CDR1 is LNHDA and CDR2 is SQIVND (reference sequence). DNA of the CDR3: TGTGCCAGTAGTAGAGAGGCAAATTTGAACACTGAAGCTTTCTTT. Its translation is CASSREANLNTEAFF.

The rearrangement links TRBV24-1 to TRBJ1-2, with 7 bases that match TRBD1. Germline loops: CDR1 KGHDR, CDR2 SFDVKD. V lost 3 bases and J lost 4; bases outside the gene matches: 7. This CDR3 spans 15 amino acids. The CDR3 DNA follows: TGTGCCACCAGTGATCCCGCCGGGACAGTCTATGGCTACACCTTC. This sequence encodes CATSDPAGTVYGYTF.

The rearrangement uses TRBV6-4 and TRBJ1-5; 7 nucleotides agree with TRBD1. This CDR3 has 14 amino acids. V was pared by 2 bases and J by 7 bases, with 5 bases of the junction left unmatched. Germline values: CDR1 MRHNA, CDR2 SNTAGT. CDR3 nucleotides: TGTGCCAGCAGTGACCCGGACAGGATGCAGCCCCAGCATTTT. Amino acid sequence: CASSDPDRMQPQHF.

CDR3 sequence: CASSLLRGLTGKVDGYTF. The DNA of the CDR3 is TGTGCCAGCAGTCTCCTTAGGGGTTTGACAGGGAAGGTCGATGGCTACACCTTC. The chain is built from TRBV6-6 and TRBJ1-2; TRBD1 matches 7 bases. After removal of 5 bases from V and 6 bases from J, the junction contained 21 bases not matched to a gene. CDR1 and CDR2 from the germline V gene are MNHNY and SVGAGI (reference sequence). This CDR3 has 18 residues.

V is TRBV19 and J is TRBJ2-1, with 11 bases aligning to TRBD2. This CDR3 has 15 residues. V lost 5 bases to trimming and J lost 8 bases; unmatched junction nucleotides: 8. CDR1 is LNHDA and CDR2 is SQIVND in the germline V gene (reference sequence). The CDR3 loop is CASSAPLSGRDEQFF. As DNA, the CDR3 is TGTGCCAGTAGTGCTCCCCTTAGCGGGAGGGATGAGCAGTTCTTC.

This clone was counted once. V is TRBV12-3 or TRBV12-4 and J is TRBJ1-2; possible D gene TRBD1, 5 bases. V was pared by 5 bases and J by 6 bases, with 13 bases between. The CDR3 has 13 amino acids. The CDR3 reads CASSPSRVHGYTF. As DNA, the CDR3 is TGTGCCAGCAGTCCCAGCAGGGTCCATGGCTACACCTTC.

The chain uses TRBV5-1 and TRBJ2-7, with a weak D call TRBD2 (6 bases). Between the trimmed V and J ends, which lost 4 bases and 0 bases, there was a span of 14 bases. The CDR3 is 15 residues long. Germline values: CDR1 SGHRS, CDR2 YFSETQ. For the CDR3, the DNA is TGCGCCAGCAGCCCCAGTGCGGGAAGCTCCTACGAGCAGTACTTC. This translates into CASSPSAGSSYEQYF.

This chain connects TRBV11-2 to TRBJ2-7; 7 bases align to TRBD1. Germline CDR1 reads SGHAT; CDR2 reads FQNNGV. The CDR3 has 14 residues. V dropped 5 bases and J dropped 5; count of bases not matched to a gene: 9. The CDR3 DNA reads TGTGCCAGCAGCCAGGCCCCCGACAGGGACGAGCAGTACTTC. Its translation: CASSQAPDRDEQYF.

This chain uses TRBV6-5 with TRBJ2-5; weak D call: TRBD2 (6 bases). This CDR3 is built from 16 residues. The V and J ends lost 0 bases and 0 bases respectively, with 11 bases between them. Germline V gene sequence: CDR1 MNHEY, CDR2 SVGAGI. For the CDR3, the DNA is TGTGCCAGCAGTTACTCTGGGACTTCGTACCAAGAGACCCAGTACTTC. This encodes CASSYSGTSYQETQYF.

The chain recombines TRBV29-1 with TRBJ2-1, with D hard to call. This CDR3 contains 11 residues. CDR1 and CDR2 from the germline V gene are SQVTM and ANQGSEA. The V end lost 4 bases, the J end lost 5 bases, and 6 bases lay between the germline ends. The CDR3 coding sequence is TGCAGCGTTGTCCCCAACAATGAGCAGTTCTTC. Translation: CSVVPNNEQFF.

The chain employs TRBV5-1 and TRBJ2-1; D unresolved. This CDR3 has 15 residues. Trimming left V 8 bases short and J 0 bases short, with 15 bases between. Germline V CDR1 and CDR2: SGHRS, YFSETQ. The CDR3 loop is CASRLTVFSYNEQFF. CDR3 coding DNA: TGCGCCAGTAGATTAACAGTCTTCTCCTACAATGAGCAGTTCTTC.

The chain is built from TRBV28 and TRBJ1-2; TRBD1 aligns across 7 bases. V shed 7 bases, J shed 4 bases, and the junction held 15 bases outside the gene matches. CDR1 is MDHEN, CDR2 SYDVKM, per germline. The CDR3 spans 16 residues. The CDR3 DNA follows: TGTGCCAGCAACCCGCCAGTGCACAGGGGCGTCTATGGCTACACCTTC. It specifies CASNPPVHRGVYGYTF.

This rearrangement joins TRBV11-1 to TRBJ1-1, with 8 bases aligning to TRBD1. The V segment lost 5 bases and the J segment 4 bases; nucleotides outside the gene matches: 9. The germline V gene has CDR1 SGHAT and CDR2 FQDESV (reference sequence). CDR3 size: 15 residues. In DNA, the CDR3 is TGTGCCAGCAGCCCAGGACAGGGAGGGGGCACTGAAGCTTTCTTT. Translation gives CASSPGQGGGTEAFF.

The chain links TRBV12-5 to TRBJ1-6, with D tentatively TRBD1 (5 bases). Germline V lookup: CDR1 LGHNT, CDR2 FRNRAP. Trimming pared 7 bases from V and 9 bases from J, leaving 19 bases between. The CDR3 covers 15 residues. Written as DNA, the CDR3 is TGTGCTAGTGCAATAGGGCAGGGATATGTTTCACCCCTCCACTTT. This gives the protein CASAIGQGYVSPLHF.

The rearrangement joins TRBV12-3 or TRBV12-4 to TRBJ2-7, with D tentatively TRBD1 (6 bases). V lost 6 bases and J 0 bases, leaving 9 bases between the germline ends. The CDR3 loop spans 13 amino acids. In DNA, the CDR3 is TGTGCCAGCAGAGACAGGAACTCCTACGAGCAGTACTTC. It codes for CASRDRNSYEQYF.